The 14 T cell receptor beta chains presented below share a single source sample, sequenced in a study of T cells in Graves' hyperthyroidism and ophthalmopathy. The TCR beta CDR3 regions underwent amplification using RNA transcripts as the source. TCR CDR3 underwent first-round RT-PCR with the HTBI primer set. TCRdb used MiXCR to reprocess the multiplex PCR reads, holding one entry per CDR3 protein. The sample carries around 270,000 distinct CDR3 sequences, around 19% recorded once. Sequencing used blood. Source of these receptors: a man aged 45-65 years with Graves' ophthalmopathy.

This clonotype was detected many times. The chain couples TRBV7-8 to TRBJ2-1; 13 bases are a match to TRBD2. The CDR3 consists of 15 residues. CDR1 SGHVS and CDR2 FQNEAQ come from the germline V gene. J gave up 9 bases and V 2 bases, and 4 bases lay outside the gene matches. Here the CDR3 reads CASSLTRTSGSEQFF. The CDR3 DNA reads as TGTGCCAGCAGCTTAACCCGGACTAGCGGGAGTGAGCAGTTCTTC. Using reference TRBV7-8 and TRBJ2-1 for the parts outside the CDR3, the full variable domain is GAGVSQSPRYKVAKRGQDVALRCDPISGHVSLFWYQQALGQGPEFLTYFQNEAQLDKSGLPSDRFFAERPEGSVSTLKIQRTQQEDSAVYLCASSLTRTSGSEQFFGPGTRLTVL.

This clonotype was seen ten or more times. V is TRBV5-1 and J is TRBJ2-7, with D tentatively TRBD1 (6 bases). This CDR3 spans 15 amino acids. Germline CDR1 reads SGHRS; CDR2 reads YFSETQ. V gave up 4 bases and J gave up 0 bases, with 14 bases separating them. CDR3 coding DNA: TGCGCCAGCAGCGCAGGGGCCCTCGCCTCCTACGAGCAGTACTTC. Residues: CASSAGALASYEQYF.

The chain employs TRBV19 and TRBJ1-5; D remains unclear. This CDR3 is 14 amino acids long. Germline V gives CDR1 LNHDA, CDR2 SQIVND (reference sequence). V lost 6 bases, J lost 1 base, and 10 bases lay in between. CDR3 coding DNA: TGTGCCAGTAGGCGAGGGCAGAGCAATCAGCCCCAGCATTTT. Translation gives CASRRGQSNQPQHF. Variable domain in full (rest from reference TRBV19 and TRBJ1-5): DGGITQSPKYLFRKEGQNVTLSCEQNLNHDAMYWYRQDPGQGLRLIYYSQIVNDFQKGDIAEGYSVSREKKESFPLTVTSAQKNPTAFYLCASRRGQSNQPQHFGDGTRLSIL.

The chain combines TRBV24-1 with TRBJ2-1; 8 bases map to TRBD2. CDR1 and CDR2 (germline): KGHDR, SFDVKD. V trimming: 4 bases; J trimming: 2 bases; junction bases outside the gene matches: 9. The CDR3 is 17 residues long. CDR3 in DNA: TGTGCCACCAGTGACCCGGGGGGGGCCGCTGCCTACAATGAGCAGTTCTTC. Translating it yields CATSDPGGAAAYNEQFF.

At least ten counts were recorded for this clonotype. This chain connects TRBV11-2 to TRBJ1-1; D remains ambiguous. Per the germline V gene, CDR1 is SGHAT and CDR2 is FQNNGV. The CDR3 runs 15 residues. The ends were cut back, 1 base at V and 0 bases at J, with 9 bases in the middle. The CDR3 sequence: CASSLAGQMNTEAFF. The CDR3, as DNA: TGTGCCAGCAGCTTAGCAGGTCAAATGAACACTGAAGCTTTCTTT.

As concerns this clonotype: This may arise from a read error, as a much more abundant clone is one base away. The chain has TRBV30 and TRBJ1-1; TRBD1 might be the D (5 bases). Germline assignment: CDR1 GTSNPN and CDR2 SVGIG (reference sequence). The V and J ends lost 3 bases and 4 bases respectively, with 12 bases between them. The CDR3 spans 13 residues. The CDR3 region has the DNA TGTGCCTGGAGGGGGGGGGATAGCACTGAAGCTTTCTTT. Amino acid sequence: CAWRGGDSTEAFF.

In this sample, this clonotype turned up many times. The genes are TRBV11-2 and TRBJ2-5; a weak D match, TRBD2 (7 bases). CDR1 and CDR2 (germline): SGHAT, FQNNGV. V lost 8 bases and J 4 bases, leaving 23 bases between the germline ends. The CDR3 is 16 residues long. The CDR3 is CASLGGRGMGRETQYF. DNA for the CDR3: TGTGCCAGCCTCGGGGGGCGCGGAATGGGGAGAGAGACCCAGTACTTC.

This clonotype was recorded at least ten times. The chain links TRBV2 to TRBJ1-5; D is unresolved. Trimming pared 6 bases from V and 2 bases from J, leaving 20 bases between. CDR3 length: 17 residues. Germline V lookup: CDR1 SNHLY, CDR2 FYNNEI. CDR3 residues: CASREEGKYKGNQPQHF. CDR3 DNA sequence: TGTGCCAGCAGGGAGGAGGGAAAGTACAAGGGCAATCAGCCCCAGCATTTT.

Turning to this clonotype: A much larger clone lies a single base off, so this may be a read error. The genes are TRBV28 and TRBJ2-7; D gene ambiguous. Germline CDR1 and CDR2: MDHEN and SYDVKM. The CDR3 is 14 residues long. The CDR3 DNA is TGTGCCAGCAGTTTTCCCGGCCAATACTACGAGCGGTACTTC. Translating it yields CASSFPGQYYERYF.

The chain links TRBV11-3 to TRBJ2-2, with TRBD1 identical over 7 bases. CDR3 length equals 14 residues. The germline gives CDR1 SGHNT, CDR2 YENEEA. J gave up 3 bases and V 5 bases, and 3 bases lay outside the gene matches. As DNA, the CDR3 is TGTGCCAGCAGCGCGGACAGGTACACCGGGGAGCTGTTTTTT. Translating gives CASSADRYTGELFF.

The chain is built from TRBV7-2 and TRBJ2-1; D is unclear. The V end lost 2 bases, the J end lost 5 bases, and 7 bases lay between the germline ends. CDR1 and CDR2 (germline): SGHTA, FQGNSA. The CDR3 has 13 amino acids. DNA for the CDR3: TGTGCCAGCAGCTTAAGGCACAACAATGAGCAGTTCTTC. It specifies CASSLRHNNEQFF.

V is TRBV6-1 and J is TRBJ2-7; 7 bases agree with TRBD2. Per germline, CDR1 MNHNS and CDR2 SASEGT. J was trimmed by 3 bases and V by 6 bases; bases with no gene match: 5. CDR3 length equals 13 residues. DNA for the CDR3: TGTGCCAGCAGGGGACTAAATCTCTACGAGCAGTACTTC. It specifies CASRGLNLYEQYF.

The chain is built from TRBV20-1 and TRBJ1-4; D gene ambiguous. CDR3 length equals 13 residues. Germline-derived CDR1 and CDR2 are DFQATT and SNEGSKA (reference sequence). Trimming shortened V by 2 bases and J by 8 bases, and 12 bases separated the two germline ends. CDR3 protein: CSARPGSEEKLFF. DNA for the CDR3: TGCAGTGCTAGACCCGGGTCGGAGGAAAAACTGTTTTTT.

The chain is built from TRBV5-1 and TRBJ2-3; D not certain. This CDR3 is built from 12 residues. In germline, CDR1 is SGHRS, CDR2 YFSETQ. V lost 0 bases and J 6 bases, leaving 5 bases between the germline ends. The CDR3 DNA follows: TGCGCCAGCAGCTTGGAAAAGGATACGCAGTATTTT. Its translation: CASSLEKDTQYF.